This passage covers 14 T cell receptor beta chains from one sample sequenced in a study of OX40 agonist ivuxolimab in advanced cancers. Receptors were amplified or captured by the immunoSEQ multiplex PCR assay. TCRdb's version of the immuneACCESS table is confined to in-frame rearrangements and falls short of the full clone set. An unresolved V gene accounts for under half of the shortfall where checked; the remainder is of unknown origin. This sample lists roughly 60,000 clones; 94% were detected once. The ten largest clones capture about 19% of the sample. The specimen comprised CD4+ or CD8+ T cells sorted from blood, sampled in a trial of the OX40 agonist ivuxolimab. The receptors shown here come from an adult with an advanced solid tumor such as melanoma, head and neck, liver or kidney cancer.

The genes are TRBV5-5 and TRBJ1-1; no reliable D call. CDR3 length: 15 residues. Germline V gene sequence: CDR1 SGHKS, CDR2 YYEKEE (reference sequence). V was cut by 4 bases and J by 0 bases, with 13 bases left in between. The CDR3 DNA reads TGTGCCAGCAGCCCTTTCGACGGTATGAACACTGAAGCTTTCTTT. Its translation: CASSPFDGMNTEAFF. The variable domain in full, with the rest retrieved from reference TRBV5-5 and TRBJ1-1, is DAGVTQSPTHLIKTRGQQVTLRCSPISGHKSVSWYQQVLGQGPQFIFQYYEKEERGRGNFPDRFSARQFPNYSSELNVNALLLGDSALYLCASSPFDGMNTEAFFGQGTRLTVV.

The genes are TRBV5-1 and TRBJ2-5; the D gene is possibly TRBD2 (5 bases). Trimming stripped 2 bases from V and 6 bases from J, with 20 bases between. This CDR3 has 16 residues. Germline V gene data show CDR1 as SGHRS and CDR2 as YFSETQ. DNA for the CDR3: TGCGCCAGCAGCTTCAAAGAGACTACCCCCTTAAAGACCCAGTACTTC. It translates to CASSFKETTPLKTQYF. Variable domain in full (rest from reference TRBV5-1 and TRBJ2-5): KAGVTQTPRYLIKTRGQQVTLSCSPISGHRSVSWYQQTPGQGLQFLFEYFSETQRNKGNFPGRFSGRQFSNSRSEMNVSTLELGDSALYLCASSFKETTPLKTQYFGPGTRLLVL.

CDR3 in amino acids: CASSRLAGGPAIEQYF. CDR3 nucleotides: TGTGCCAGCAGCCGACTAGCGGGAGGGCCAGCGATCGAGCAGTACTTC. This rearrangement joins TRBV14 to TRBJ2-7; 14 nucleotides align to TRBD2. Germline V gene sequence: CDR1 SGHDN, CDR2 FVKESK. Losses at the gene ends were 4 bases for V and 6 bases for J; bases not matched to a gene: 8. This CDR3 has 16 amino acids.

The rearrangement uses TRBV9 and TRBJ2-1; D call uncertain. Trimming left V 0 bases short and J 5 bases short, with 9 bases between. Germline CDR1 and CDR2: SGDLS and YYNGEE. This CDR3 comprises 14 residues. The CDR3 region is CASSVDGQDNEQFF. The CDR3 nucleotides read TGTGCCAGCAGCGTAGACGGTCAGGACAATGAGCAGTTCTTC.

The V gene is TRBV27, the J gene TRBJ2-7; 7 bases are shared with TRBD1. Trimming removed 5 bases from V and 0 bases from J; junction bases left unmatched: 13. This CDR3 is 17 amino acids long. Germline-derived CDR1 and CDR2 are MNHEY and SMNVEV (reference sequence). The CDR3 region has the DNA TGTGCCAGCAGTCTAGCCCCACCGGGACAGATCTCCTACGAGCAGTACTTC. It encodes CASSLAPPGQISYEQYF.

The chain links TRBV15 to TRBJ2-1; 9 bases agree with TRBD2. The germline V gene has CDR1 LNHNV and CDR2 YYDKDF (reference sequence). This CDR3 contains 17 residues. With V trimmed by 1 base and J by 8 bases, 12 bases remained unmatched. CDR3 in amino acids: CATSRVSLAGGLHEQFF. The CDR3 coding sequence is TGTGCCACCAGCAGAGTGTCGTTGGCGGGAGGGCTCCATGAGCAGTTCTTC.

The rearrangement links TRBV27 to TRBJ2-7; D gene unclear. This CDR3 has 11 residues. Germline V lookup: CDR1 MNHEY, CDR2 SMNVEV (reference sequence). Trimming cost V 6 bases and J 4 bases, with 7 bases left between them. CDR3 nucleotides: TGTGCCAGCAGGACCCGGTACGAGCAGTACTTC. It specifies CASRTRYEQYF.

The rearrangement links TRBV14 to TRBJ2-5; 8 bases are a match to TRBD1. Germline V gives CDR1 SGHDN, CDR2 FVKESK. This CDR3 has 18 residues. Unmatched junction bases numbered 15, after V lost 1 base and J lost 5 bases. CDR3 loop: CASSQGGQGALGIETQYF. In DNA form, the CDR3 reads TGTGCCAGCAGCCAAGGAGGTCAGGGGGCGCTTGGGATCGAGACCCAGTACTTC.

The V and J genes are TRBV5-6 and TRBJ1-1, with 10 nucleotides matching TRBD1. Germline V gene sequence: CDR1 SGHDT, CDR2 YYEEEE. Trimming cost V 0 bases and J 5 bases; bases outside gene matches: 10. The CDR3 runs to 17 residues. The CDR3 spells CASSLERDRGGWTEAFF. The CDR3 bases are TGTGCCAGCAGCTTGGAACGGGACAGGGGTGGATGGACTGAAGCTTTCTTT.

This chain connects TRBV9 to TRBJ2-1; 9 nucleotides match TRBD2. Germline V CDR1 and CDR2: SGDLS, YYNGEE. V lost 0 bases, J lost 6 bases, and 7 bases stayed unmatched. This CDR3 comprises 16 residues. CDR3 bases: TGTGCCAGCAGCGTAGGAAGCGGGAGGTATCCCAATGAGCAGTTCTTC. Residues: CASSVGSGRYPNEQFF.

The chain is built from TRBV6-5 and TRBJ1-1; D possibly corresponds to TRBD1 (6 bases). CDR3 length equals 14 residues. Per germline, CDR1 MNHEY and CDR2 SVGAGI. V lost 6 bases and J lost 3, with 14 bases in between. The DNA for the CDR3 is TGTGCCAGCAGCCCGACCGCAGGGGACACTGAAGCTTTCTTT. Amino acid sequence: CASSPTAGDTEAFF.

This clone showed up just once. The chain carries TRBV7-9 and TRBJ2-3, with D hard to call. The CDR3 sequence is 13 residues long. The germline V and J ends were trimmed by 6 bases and 3 bases, with 10 bases remaining between them. CDR1 and CDR2 (germline): SEHNR, FQNEAQ (reference sequence). CDR3 sequence reads: CASSGRPTDTQYF. In DNA, the CDR3 is TGTGCCAGCAGTGGGCGGCCTACAGATACGCAGTATTTT.

Here the CDR3 DNA reads TGCGCCAGCAGCCGGGGAGAATTTACAGGGCCCGACCTCTACGAGCAGTACTTC. It yields the protein CASSRGEFTGPDLYEQYF. V is TRBV4-1 and J is TRBJ2-7; D may be TRBD1 (6 bases). This CDR3 comprises 18 residues. V lost 4 bases, J lost 3 bases, and 25 bases lay in between. Per the germline V gene, CDR1 is MGHRA and CDR2 is YSYEKL.

The chain employs TRBV7-2 and TRBJ1-5; tentatively, D is TRBD1 (5 bases). This CDR3 has 16 residues. Trimming removed 4 bases at V and 3 bases at J, with 16 bases between. The germline CDR1 and CDR2 sequences are SGHTA and FQGNSA. As DNA, the CDR3 is TGTGCCAGCAGCTCTACCCACGGGGCTTTCAATCAGCCCCAGCATTTT. This codes for CASSSTHGAFNQPQHF.